The 20 T cell receptor beta chains listed next were all sequenced from one sample in a study of cytomegalovirus exposure and HLA in healthy donors. 60 Vbeta and 13 Jbeta primers were used in PCR. The assay was immunoSEQ multiplex PCR, and TCRdb's table has in-frame clones only and misses some. The sample records some 120,000 clones, less than 10% being singletons. Sequenced input: PBMCs. All receptors derive from a middle-aged woman in good health and CMV-seropositive.

The sample holds a few counts of this clone. The J gene is TRBJ1-1, the V gene TRBV18; the D is unclear. Germline values: CDR1 KGHSH, CDR2 LQKENI. V lost 3 bases, J lost 2 bases, and 7 bases lay in between. This CDR3 contains 13 residues. The chain's CDR3 is CASSPSYNTEAFF. The CDR3 DNA reads TGTGCCAGCTCACCGAGTTACAACACTGAAGCTTTCTTT.

This clone was observed a few times. The chain couples TRBV27 to TRBJ1-2; 7 positions match TRBD1. The V gene end was trimmed by 4 bases and the J gene end by 7 bases; junction bases not matched to a gene: 15. This CDR3 has 16 residues. From germline, CDR1 is MNHEY and CDR2 SMNVEV (reference sequence). This chain's CDR3 is CASSWEQGHFSGGYTF. The CDR3 coding sequence is TGTGCCAGCAGTTGGGAACAGGGGCATTTCTCTGGTGGCTACACCTTC.

This clone was seen more than once but under ten times. The chain is built from TRBV4-2 and TRBJ2-2; TRBD1 is a possible D gene (6 bases). Trimming took 4 bases from V and 5 from J, leaving 11 bases between them. The CDR3 loop spans 14 amino acids. The germline gives CDR1 LGHNA, CDR2 YNFKEQ. In DNA, the CDR3 is TGTGCCAGCAGCCCCCTCGACAGGACCGGGGAGCTGTTTTTT. Amino acid sequence: CASSPLDRTGELFF.

This clone has a handful of counts. This sequence joins TRBV11-2 and TRBJ2-4; D is unresolved. The CDR3 contains 15 residues. Germline lookup yields CDR1 SGHAT and CDR2 FQNNGV. V lost 5 bases to trimming and J lost 0 bases, with 11 bases between them. The CDR3: CASSNTFIAKNIQYF. The CDR3 DNA sequence: TGTGCCAGCAGCAACACATTCATAGCCAAAAACATTCAGTACTTC.

The chain uses TRBV2 and TRBJ1-5; D ambiguous. Trimming shortened V by 8 bases and J by 7 bases, and 12 bases separated the two germline ends. The CDR3 sequence is 12 residues long. Per germline, CDR1 SNHLY and CDR2 FYNNEI. The CDR3 region is CASGNTGQPQHF. The CDR3 bases are TGTGCCAGCGGTAATACGGGGCAGCCCCAGCATTTT.

The genes are TRBV5-1 and TRBJ1-5; perhaps TRBD1 as D (5 bases). The germline V gene has CDR1 SGHRS and CDR2 YFSETQ. Trimming removed 5 bases from V and 2 bases from J, with 8 bases in between. This CDR3 spans 13 amino acids. CDR3 coding DNA: TGCGCCAGCAGTGCGGGGGGCAATCAGCCCCAGCATTTT. Protein sequence: CASSAGGNQPQHF.

The rearrangement joins TRBV7-9 to TRBJ1-2; 7 bases are a match to TRBD1. In germline, CDR1 is SEHNR, CDR2 FQNEAQ (reference sequence). The CDR3 is 13 residues long. V trimming: 1 base; J trimming: 8 bases; junction bases outside the gene matches: 4. The CDR3 DNA follows: TGTGCCAGCAGCTTAGTAGGGGGCGAGGGCTACACCTTC. It codes for CASSLVGGEGYTF.

J is TRBJ2-5 and V is TRBV27; possible D gene TRBD2, 5 bases. Germline-derived CDR1 and CDR2 are MNHEY and SMNVEV (reference sequence). The V end lost 5 bases, the J end lost 5 bases, and 18 bases lay between the germline ends. The CDR3 sequence is 15 residues long. The CDR3 DNA reads as TGTGCCAGCAGTCGGCCGGGATCCCTGGGGGAGACCCAGTACTTC. Translating it yields CASSRPGSLGETQYF.

This chain joins TRBV15 and TRBJ2-5; D is ambiguous. V was trimmed by 1 base and J by 0 bases, leaving 9 bases between them. The CDR3 runs 15 residues. In germline, CDR1 is LNHNV, CDR2 YYDKDF (reference sequence). CDR3 in amino acids: CATSRGGRDQETQYF. CDR3 DNA: TGTGCCACCAGCAGAGGAGGCAGAGACCAAGAGACCCAGTACTTC.

This clone was counted between two and nine times. V is TRBV27 and J is TRBJ2-5, with TRBD2 as a possible D gene (5 bases). V was shortened by 6 bases and J by 2 bases, with 13 bases between the two germline ends. CDR1 and CDR2 from the germline V gene are MNHEY and SMNVEV (reference sequence). CDR3 length: 14 amino acids. The CDR3 bases are TGTGCCAGCAGCCCGGCACTAGTTCAAGAGACCCAGTACTTC. It specifies CASSPALVQETQYF.

This clone has only a few counts. This chain uses TRBV27 with TRBJ2-3, with 7 bases identical to TRBD2. This CDR3 contains 16 residues. Germline trimming cut 2 bases from V and 6 bases from J; bases unmatched to any gene: 11. Germline V lookup: CDR1 MNHEY, CDR2 SMNVEV (reference sequence). The CDR3 nucleotides are TGTGCCAGCAGTTTAGTGTGGGGGGAGGGGAGGGATACGCAGTATTTT. Amino acid sequence: CASSLVWGEGRDTQYF.

This clone turned up a few times. One junction end does not reproduce the germline sequence, and a read error may be involved. The chain uses TRBV5-6 and TRBJ2-7; 11 bases fit TRBD1. Germline lookup yields CDR1 SGHDT and CDR2 YYEEEE. The CDR3 is 15 amino acids. CDR3 amino acids: CANSLAGQGAYEQYF. CDR3 nucleotide sequence: TGTGCCAACAGCTTGGCGGGACAGGGGGCCTACGAGCAGTACTTC.

The chain joins TRBV5-1 to TRBJ2-3, with 8 bases identical to TRBD2. The DNA end is a closer match to TRBJ2-1, so the J assignment may be wrong. This CDR3 has 14 residues. Looked up from germline, CDR1 is SGHRS and CDR2 is YFSETQ. CDR3: CASSQAGAYNEQFF. CDR3 in DNA: TGCGCCAGCAGCCAAGCGGGGGCCTACAATGAGCAGTTCTTC.

This clone has a handful of counts. The chain employs TRBV12-2 and TRBJ1-2; TRBD1 is the table's D call, not checked against the DNA. TRBV12-2 is assigned pseudogene status. The CDR3 extends over 12 amino acids. This CDR3 is CASRFDRSHYTF. CDR3 coding DNA: TGTGCAAGTCGCTTCGACAGGAGCCACTACACCTTC.

J is TRBJ2-3 and V is TRBV19; tentative D call: TRBD1 (5 bases). The CDR3 length is 13 residues. Deletions cut 4 bases from V and 4 bases from J, with 9 bases between. Germline CDR1 LNHDA, CDR2 SQIVND (reference sequence). CDR3 protein: CASSTLQADTQYF. DNA for the CDR3: TGTGCCAGTAGTACCCTACAGGCAGATACGCAGTATTTT. The whole variable domain, filled in from reference TRBV19 and TRBJ2-3, reads DGGITQSPKYLFRKEGQNVTLSCEQNLNHDAMYWYRQDPGQGLRLIYYSQIVNDFQKGDIAEGYSVSREKKESFPLTVTSAQKNPTAFYLCASSTLQADTQYFGPGTRLTVL.

There are many counts of this clone. The chain uses TRBV19 and TRBJ1-2; possible D gene TRBD1, 5 bases. V was clipped by 3 bases and J by 6 bases, with 14 bases between them. Looked up from germline, CDR1 is LNHDA and CDR2 is SQIVND (reference sequence). CDR3 length equals 14 residues. The CDR3 DNA reads as TGTGCCAGTAGTATGACCCAGGGCCCAGATGGCTACACCTTC. Its translation: CASSMTQGPDGYTF.

This CDR3 reads CASSPVATNEKLFF. CDR3 coding DNA: TGTGCCAGCAGCCCAGTTGCAACTAATGAAAAACTGTTTTTT. This chain links TRBV5-6 with TRBJ1-4; D is unclear. V lost 4 bases to trimming and J lost 0 bases, with 7 bases between them. Germline CDR1 is SGHDT and CDR2 is YYEEEE. This CDR3 region has 14 residues.

The sample holds one count of this clone. V gene TRBV6-5 combines with J gene TRBJ2-1; D unresolved. V shed 0 bases and J shed 4 bases, with 7 bases lying between them. Germline V lookup: CDR1 MNHEY, CDR2 SVGAGI. The length of the CDR3 is 14 residues. The CDR3 coding sequence is TGTGCCAGCAGTTACTCGAGTCCATACAATGAGCAGTTCTTC. Its translation is CASSYSSPYNEQFF.

This clone has only a few counts. The chain carries TRBV4-1 and TRBJ1-2, with D unresolved. Per germline, CDR1 MGHRA and CDR2 YSYEKL. V was trimmed by 0 bases and J by 7 bases, leaving 15 bases between them. CDR3 length: 15 residues. CDR3 loop: CASSQEATMYSGYTF. DNA of the CDR3: TGCGCCAGCAGCCAAGAGGCTACTATGTACTCTGGCTACACCTTC.

This clone was observed a handful of times. The chain joins TRBV29-1 to TRBJ1-2; 9 nucleotides line up with TRBD1. Germline trimming cut 6 bases from V and 4 bases from J; bases unmatched to any gene: 9. The V gene's germline CDR1 is SQVTM and CDR2 ANQGSEA. The CDR3 sequence is 14 residues long. In DNA form, the CDR3 reads TGCAGCGTGGGAACAGGGGGCTATTCCTATGGCTACACCTTC. The encoded protein is CSVGTGGYSYGYTF.